The 25 T cell receptor beta chains below were found in one sample sequenced in a study of blood T cell repertoires in COVID-19. Method: immunoSEQ multiplex PCR; TCRdb's copy keeps in-frame clones and lacks some. The sample holds about 40,000 clones; about nine tenths are singletons and the top ten take around 0.41%. Material for sequencing was peripheral blood. The receptor set was obtained from a human donor in a cohort sampled during active COVID-19.

This chain joins TRBV5-6 and TRBJ2-7; 7 bases are a match to TRBD1. The CDR3 has 14 residues. After removal of 4 bases from V and 2 bases from J, the junction contained 6 bases not matched to a gene. Germline V CDR1 and CDR2: SGHDT, YYEEEE. The CDR3, as DNA: TGTGCCAGCAGCCCCGGACAGGCTCCCTACGAGCAGTACTTC. This encodes CASSPGQAPYEQYF.

This chain links TRBV25-1 with TRBJ1-2; 7 nucleotides align to TRBD1. V lost 2 bases and J lost 0; bases outside the gene matches: 6. Germline CDR1 MGHDK, CDR2 SYGVNS. The CDR3 consists of 16 residues. This CDR3 is CASSEGTGETNYGYTF. The DNA of the CDR3 is TGTGCCAGCAGTGAAGGAACAGGGGAGACTAACTATGGCTACACCTTC.

The J gene is TRBJ1-1, the V gene TRBV18; tentative D call: TRBD1 (6 bases). CDR3 size: 15 residues. CDR1 is KGHSH and CDR2 is LQKENI in the germline V gene. V lost 5 bases to trimming and J lost 4 bases, with 17 bases between them. This CDR3 is CASSSVTGSSTEAFF. As DNA, the CDR3 is TGTGCCAGCTCATCCGTAACAGGGTCGAGCACTGAAGCTTTCTTT.

The chain employs TRBV19 and TRBJ1-2; maybe TRBD1 (5 bases). Germline CDR1 and CDR2: LNHDA and SQIVND (reference sequence). V was pared by 7 bases and J by 3 bases, with 12 bases between. The CDR3 totals 13 residues. CDR3 sequence reads: CASTRPGDYGYTF. The CDR3 nucleotides read TGTGCCAGTACTCGCCCGGGGGACTATGGCTACACCTTC.

The V call is TRBV5-1, the J call TRBJ1-1; D remains ambiguous. The CDR3 covers 14 residues. Trimming took 1 base from V and 1 from J, leaving 8 bases between them. Germline loops: CDR1 SGHRS, CDR2 YFSETQ. The CDR3 DNA is TGCGCCAGCAGCTTGTTTCCCGGGAACACTGAAGCTTTCTTT. Encoded protein: CASSLFPGNTEAFF.

The chain employs TRBV11-2 and TRBJ1-1; 7 bases fit TRBD1. The CDR3 covers 18 residues. V lost 4 bases to trimming and J lost 1 base; unmatched junction nucleotides: 15. Per the germline V gene, CDR1 is SGHAT and CDR2 is FQNNGV. CDR3 amino acids: CASSSLRLPGQSNTEAFF. In DNA, the CDR3 is TGTGCCAGCAGCTCGTTACGACTACCGGGACAGTCGAACACTGAAGCTTTCTTT.

The chain carries TRBV2 and TRBJ2-7, with TRBD1 matching over 10 bases. Trimming cost V 7 bases and J 6 bases; bases outside gene matches: 9. The CDR3 runs to 14 residues. The germline gives CDR1 SNHLY, CDR2 FYNNEI. This chain's CDR3 is CASTIRDRGFEQYF. The CDR3, as DNA: TGTGCCAGCACTATCCGGGACAGGGGCTTCGAGCAGTACTTC.

The J gene is TRBJ1-1, the V gene TRBV19; 7 bases agree with TRBD1. The germline CDR1 and CDR2 sequences are LNHDA and SQIVND (reference sequence). The CDR3 covers 15 residues. The V and J ends lost 6 bases and 1 base, in that order; junction bases with no gene match: 8. The CDR3 DNA follows: TGTGCCAGTAGAGTTAGTGGGACAGCGAACACTGAAGCTTTCTTT. Amino acid sequence: CASRVSGTANTEAFF.

This chain connects TRBV5-4 to TRBJ1-2; TRBD1 matches 9 bases. CDR3 length equals 16 residues. The junction had 11 bases not matched to a gene; V was cut back by 4 bases and J by 4 bases. The germline CDR1 and CDR2 sequences are SGHNT and YYREEE (reference sequence). In nucleotides, the CDR3 is TGTGCCAGCAGCGCTAAACAGGGGGCTGGTGGCTATGGCTACACCTTC. It translates to CASSAKQGAGGYGYTF.

The DNA of the CDR3 is TGTGCCAGCAGTTTGACAGGCCCTTTCGAGCAGTACTTC. Translation gives CASSLTGPFEQYF. The gene calls are TRBV27 and TRBJ2-7; D might be TRBD1 (6 bases). The CDR3 runs 13 residues. V dropped 3 bases and J dropped 6 bases, with 12 bases sitting between them. CDR1 and CDR2 (germline): MNHEY, SMNVEV (reference sequence).

The chain uses TRBV6-2 or TRBV6-3 and TRBJ1-3, with D unresolved. V was pared by 5 bases and J by 4 bases, with 6 bases between. Germline CDR1 reads MNHEY; CDR2 reads SVGEGT. The CDR3 runs to 12 residues. The CDR3 loop is CASSLGGNTIYF. The CDR3 nucleotides are TGTGCCAGCAGTCTCGGGGGAAACACCATATATTTT.

The J gene is TRBJ1-5, the V gene TRBV18; 10 positions agree with TRBD1. J gave up 9 bases and V 6 bases, and 8 bases lay outside the gene matches. The CDR3 extends over 14 amino acids. Per germline, CDR1 KGHSH and CDR2 LQKENI. DNA for the CDR3: TGTGCCAGCTCCCCCGGGACAGGGGAGATGCCCCAGCATTTT. Translating it yields CASSPGTGEMPQHF.

For this clone: A junction boundary mismatches the germline segment, possibly from a read error. Other DNA sequences within the sample encode an identical CDR3. The chain joins TRBV19 to TRBJ1-1; D is possibly TRBD1 (5 bases). CDR1 and CDR2 from the germline V gene are LNHDA and SQIVND (reference sequence). This CDR3 spans 13 amino acids. CDR3 sequence (DNA): TGTGCCAGTAGTCTAGACAGGAACACTGAAGCTTTCTTT. Amino acids: CASSLDRNTEAFF.

This clone was counted a few times. The V gene is TRBV2, the J gene TRBJ1-1, with 9 bases matching TRBD1. The V gene's germline CDR1 is SNHLY and CDR2 FYNNEI. The CDR3 is 14 amino acids. V gave up 7 bases and J gave up 5 bases; unmatched junction bases: 8. Here the CDR3 reads CASTIDRGKTEAFF. The CDR3 DNA sequence: TGTGCCAGCACCATCGACAGGGGGAAAACTGAAGCTTTCTTT.

This sequence joins TRBV10-1 and TRBJ2-7; possible D gene TRBD2, 5 bases. Germline values: CDR1 WNHNN, CDR2 SYGVQD (reference sequence). The CDR3 extends over 16 amino acids. The V and J ends lost 6 bases and 4 bases respectively, with 22 bases between them. The CDR3: CASSPRTAVVGYEQYF. The CDR3 DNA follows: TGCGCCAGCAGCCCCCGGACTGCCGTGGTTGGGTACGAGCAGTACTTC.

A word on this clone: A read error may produce the germline difference seen at one junction end. The gene calls are TRBV2 and TRBJ1-1; no firm D call. Germline V CDR1 and CDR2: SNHLY, FYNNEI. The CDR3 is 15 amino acids. Here the CDR3 reads CASLIYENRTYETFF. CDR3 bases: TGTGCCAGCTTGATTTATGAGAACAGAACATATGAAACTTTCTTT. Full variable domain (remainder filled in from reference TRBV2 and TRBJ1-1): EPEVTQTPSHQVTQMGQEVILRCVPISNHLYFYWYRQILGQKVEFLVSFYNNEISEKSEIFDDQFSVERPDGSNFTLKIRSTKLEDSAMYFCASLIYENRTYETFFGQGTRLTVV.

The gene calls are TRBV4-3 and TRBJ1-5; unclear D gene. Germline CDR1 reads LGHNA; CDR2 reads YSLEER. This CDR3 is 15 amino acids long. Trimming pared 3 bases from V and 7 bases from J, leaving 16 bases between. The CDR3 DNA reads as TGCGCCAGCAGCCACAACCTGGGAGGTGGCCAGCCCCAGCATTTT. Its translation: CASSHNLGGGQPQHF.

This CDR3 is CAISDHNSDYEQYF. The CDR3 region has the DNA TGTGCCATCAGTGATCACAACAGTGACTACGAGCAGTACTTC. The chain recombines TRBV10-3 with TRBJ2-7; D unresolved. V lost 3 bases and J 3 bases, leaving 12 bases between the germline ends. Germline V gives CDR1 ENHRY, CDR2 SYGVKD. This CDR3 is 14 amino acids long.

This clone was seen more than once but under ten times. The chain is built from TRBV7-9 and TRBJ1-1, with 8 bases matching TRBD1. This CDR3 is built from 16 residues. CDR1 is SEHNR, CDR2 FQNEAQ, per germline (reference sequence). The J segment lost 1 base and the V segment lost 5 bases, leaving 9 bases of the junction unmatched. The CDR3 spells CASSAPTGVRNTEAFF. CDR3 in DNA: TGTGCCAGCAGCGCACCGACAGGGGTACGGAACACTGAAGCTTTCTTT.

CDR3 region: CASGTSGAPGSYNSPLHF. The CDR3 coding sequence is TGTGCCAGTGGTACTTCAGGGGCCCCGGGGTCCTATAATTCACCCCTCCACTTT. The chain couples TRBV19 to TRBJ1-6, with D perhaps matching TRBD1 (6 bases). The CDR3 has 18 amino acids. Trimming pared 8 bases from V and 1 base from J, leaving 21 bases between. Germline V CDR1 and CDR2: LNHDA, SQIVND (reference sequence).

V is TRBV10-2 and J is TRBJ1-2, with TRBD1 identical over 9 bases. The V gene end was trimmed by 9 bases and the J gene end by 3 bases; junction bases not matched to a gene: 14. Germline assignment: CDR1 WSHSY and CDR2 SAAADI. The CDR3 runs 16 residues. Here the CDR3 reads CASSKVGDRDYYGYTF. CDR3 DNA: TGCGCCAGTTCAAAAGTAGGGGACAGGGACTACTATGGCTACACCTTC.

The J gene is TRBJ1-1, the V gene TRBV12-3 or TRBV12-4; D remains ambiguous. This CDR3 is 13 amino acids long. V lost 5 bases and J lost 1, with 8 bases in between. This chain's CDR3 is CASSPTANTEAFF. CDR3 bases: TGTGCCAGCAGTCCTACAGCGAACACTGAAGCTTTCTTT.

This clone was seen a handful of times. The gene calls are TRBV12-3 or TRBV12-4 and TRBJ1-5; no reliable D call. CDR3 length: 13 residues. V lost 8 bases to trimming and J lost 1 base, with 9 bases between them. The CDR3 DNA reads as TGTGCCAGCGTCGGTGTGAGCAATCAGCCCCAGCATTTT. This gives the protein CASVGVSNQPQHF.

This clone was seen a few times. V usage is TRBV2 and J usage is TRBJ1-6, with TRBD1 as a possible D gene (6 bases). The CDR3 has 18 residues. With 6 bases removed from V and 7 bases from J, the gap between germline ends came to 25 bases. Germline V gene sequence: CDR1 SNHLY, CDR2 FYNNEI. The DNA for the CDR3 is TGTGCCAGCAGCAAATACAGCCGCAGGGGAAGGGTAAATTCACCCCTCCACTTT. Its translation: CASSKYSRRGRVNSPLHF.

V is TRBV6-2 or TRBV6-3 and J is TRBJ2-7, with 7 bases identical to TRBD1. Unmatched junction bases numbered 5, after V lost 5 bases and J lost 4 bases. The germline CDR1 and CDR2 sequences are MNHEY and SVGEGT. The CDR3 extends over 13 amino acids. The CDR3 DNA is TGTGCCAGCAGTCGAGACAGGGTGTACGAGCAGTACTTC. It specifies CASSRDRVYEQYF.